This T cell receptor beta chain was obtained from a study of post-analysis software for immune sequencing data. Turning to the study itself: Recorded disease courses covered relapsing-remitting, secondary progressive and progressive-relapsing multiple sclerosis. Some patients had no subtype annotation. Points from the study as a whole: Included in a set of about five TRBV segments more frequent in patients than controls were TRBV5-6, TRBV5-1 and TRBV20-1. When compared against controls, multiple sclerosis patients showed significantly lower normalized Chao1 diversity.

Germline CDR1 SGHRS, CDR2 YFSETQ. Trimming took 2 bases from V and 2 from J, leaving 13 bases between them. This CDR3 has 16 amino acids. cDNA libraries of TCR beta carried unique molecular identifiers. Input of about 1 to 11 million T cells yielded around 460,000 cDNA molecules. Each CDR3 protein is one row after TCRdb ran MiXCR on the PCR reads. Of about 620,000 distinct CDR3 sequences in the sample, roughly 47% are singletons; the top ten hold under 2%. The table lists this clonotype with a few counts. Antigen unknown. Sequencing was done on a sample of blood. The TCR sequence derives from a girl under 18 with multiple sclerosis. J is TRBJ2-2 and V is TRBV5-1, with D perhaps given as TRBD1 or TRBD2 (6 bases each). This chain's CDR3 is CASSLPGALNTGELFF. The CDR3 bases are TGCGCCAGCAGCTTACCGGGGGCCCTAAACACCGGGGAGCTGTTTTTT. Filled out from reference TRBV5-1 and TRBJ2-2, the complete variable domain reads KAGVTQTPRYLIKTRGQQVTLSCSPISGHRSVSWYQQTPGQGLQFLFEYFSETQRNKGNFPGRFSGRQFSNSRSEMNVSTLELGDSALYLCASSLPGALNTGELFFGEGSRLTVL.